A selection of T cell receptor beta chains follows, all from one sample in a study of cytomegalovirus exposure and HLA in healthy donors. Here immunoSEQ multiplex PCR was the method, and the copy in TCRdb shows in-frame clones only, minus some. Of around 150,000 clones listed, approximately 80% are singletons. Input material: PBMCs. These receptors originate from a man in his thirties or forties in good health and CMV-seronegative. The CDR3 runs from the conserved cysteine through the conserved F or W. D genes are given only for firm matches. Clone size is given for some rows only: seen once, a few or many times, or a class if the clone is expanded.

d_call j_call clone_size v_call cdr3_nt cdr3_aa
. TRBJ1-1 . TRBV5-1 TGCGCCAGCAGCTCGGGACTTAACACTGAAGCTTTCTTT CASSSGLNTEAFF
. TRBJ2-2 . TRBV29-1 TGCAGCGTTGTCCAGGGAGGTTCCGGGGAGCTGTTTTTT CSVVQGGSGELFF
. TRBJ1-1 once TRBV18 TGTGCCAGCTCACCACACGTTCAGGGAGGAGGAATAGACACTGAAGCTTTCTTT CASSPHVQGGGIDTEAFF
. TRBJ2-1 . TRBV20-1 TGCAGTGCTAGCGAGCTGTTAGAGCAGTTCTTC CSASELLEQFF
. TRBJ2-7 . TRBV6-1 TGTGCCAGCACCGAAACAGGAATCTCCTACGAGCAGTACTTC CASTETGISYEQYF
. TRBJ2-7 . TRBV28 TGTGCCAGCAGTGCCCCCCGCGCTAGCTCCTACGAGCAGTACTTC CASSAPRASSYEQYF
. TRBJ2-2 . TRBV9 TGTGCCAGCAGCCCCCATGCGTACGGCGGGGAGCTGTTTTTT CASSPHAYGGELFF
. TRBJ2-1 . TRBV7-2 TGTGCCAGCAGCTTAGGGACATACAATGAGCAGTTCTTC CASSLGTYNEQFF
TRBD2 TRBJ2-7 . TRBV30 TGTGCCTGGAGTCTACCGGGGGGGACTAGCGGGAGCGCCCCCTACGAGCAGTACTTC CAWSLPGGTSGSAPYEQYF
TRBD1 TRBJ2-7 . TRBV28 TGTGCCAGCAGTACCCCTGGACAGGGGGCTTGGTACGAGCAGTACTTC CASSTPGQGAWYEQYF
. TRBJ1-5 . TRBV10-1 TGCGCCAGCAGTGAGTTCTCCGGGGGGACCCAGCATTTT CASSEFSGGTQHF
. TRBJ1-1 . TRBV6-5 TGTGCCAGTCAACAGACAGGAACCCCATCGGGTGCTTTCTTT CASQQTGTPSGAFF
. TRBJ1-2 . TRBV6-5 TGTGCCAGCAGTTACTCGGAGGGAGTTAATGGCTACACCTTC CASSYSEGVNGYTF
. TRBJ2-2 . TRBV6-6 TGTGCCAGCAGCCCCCGGGGACAACCGAACACCGGGGAGCTGTTTTTT CASSPRGQPNTGELFF
. TRBJ2-7 . TRBV2 TGTGCCAGCAGTCCAAGTGCGGGCGTTCTCTACGAGCAGTACTTC CASSPSAGVLYEQYF
. TRBJ2-2 few TRBV27 TGTGCCAGCAGTTCGGGATTGGGCGGGGAGCTGTTTTTT CASSSGLGGELFF
TRBD1 TRBJ1-1 . TRBV6-1 TGTGCCAGCAGTCCTCAGGGGGCGAGGAACACTGAAGCTTTCTTT CASSPQGARNTEAFF
. TRBJ1-1 . TRBV4-3 TGCGCCAGCAGCCAAGAAGGGCTAAGGGGCGAGGCTTTCTTT CASSQEGLRGEAFF
. TRBJ2-7 once TRBV4-1 TGCGCCAGCAGCCAGCGAGGGACTTCCTACGAGCAGTACTTC CASSQRGTSYEQYF
TRBD2 TRBJ2-2 . TRBV28 TGTGCCAGCAGCCCCACGTCTAGCGGTATTGACACCGGGGAGCTGTTTTTT CASSPTSSGIDTGELFF
TRBD1 TRBJ2-7 . TRBV13 TGTGCCAGCAGCTTAGTGGGTAGGGACAGACCCTACGAGCAGTACTTC CASSLVGRDRPYEQYF
. TRBJ2-3 few TRBV7-7 TGTGCCAGCAGCTCCTCTGGGGGGACAGATACGCAGTATTTT CASSSSGGTDTQYF
TRBD1 TRBJ2-7 few TRBV7-2 TGTGCCAGCAGCTTACAGGGGGCTTCCGGCTCCTACGAGCAGTACTTC CASSLQGASGSYEQYF
. TRBJ2-3 . TRBV5-1 TGCGCCAGCAGCTTACTAGCAATAAGCACAGATACGCAGTATTTT CASSLLAISTDTQYF
TRBD2 TRBJ2-1 . TRBV19 TGTGCCAGTAGTATACAGGTCAGCGGGAAGCAGTTCTTC CASSIQVSGKQFF
. TRBJ2-1 . TRBV7-9 TGTGCCAGCACCCCGGGGGAATTACACAATGAGCAGTTCTTC CASTPGELHNEQFF
. TRBJ1-1 . TRBV11-2 TGTGCCAGCAGGACCTCGTACTTCAGCGATACTGAAGCTTTCTTT CASRTSYFSDTEAFF
TRBD1 TRBJ1-2 once TRBV6-5 TGTGCCAGCAGTTCTACCCCGGACAGGGACCTCTATGGCTACACCTTC CASSSTPDRDLYGYTF
TRBD2 TRBJ2-1 . TRBV19 TGTGCCAGTAGTACCCCAGCGGGAAGCCAGGGCGATGAGCAGTTCTTC CASSTPAGSQGDEQFF
. TRBJ2-1 . TRBV7-2 TGTGCCAGCAGCTTAGGGGAGTACAATGAGCAGTTCTTC CASSLGEYNEQFF
. TRBJ2-7 . TRBV28 TGTGCCAGCAGGGGCGAGTACGAGCAGTACTTC CASRGEYEQYF
. TRBJ1-1 . TRBV10-2 TGCGCCAGCAGTGATGTAAGGAGTGAAGCTTTCTTT CASSDVRSEAFF
TRBD1 TRBJ1-4 . TRBV29-1 TGCAGCGTCGCAGACAGGGCAAATGAAAAACTGTTTTTT CSVADRANEKLFF
. TRBJ1-2 . TRBV19 TGTGCCAGTAGCCTACCGCATACCTCCTTGGGCTACACCTTC CASSLPHTSLGYTF
. TRBJ2-5 . TRBV5-4 TGTGCCAGCAGCTTGATACGGGTAGGAGAGACCCAGTACTTC CASSLIRVGETQYF
. TRBJ2-5 few TRBV7-2 TGTGCCAGCAGCAGACTAGTACAAGAGACCCAGTACTTC CASSRLVQETQYF
TRBD2 TRBJ2-7 . TRBV29-1 TGCAGCGGGTCAGCGGGAGGATCCTACGAGCAGTACTTC CSGSAGGSYEQYF
. TRBJ2-1 once TRBV7-2 TGTGCCAGCACTCCCCGCCGCGGGAGGTCGACAGGGGGTCATGAGCAGTTCTTC CASTPRRGRSTGGHEQFF
. TRBJ2-1 . TRBV21-1 TGTGCCAGCAGCAAGGCACTAGCGGGAGGGCCTTCCTACAATGAGCAGTTCTTC CASSKALAGGPSYNEQFF
TRBD2 TRBJ2-1 . TRBV27 TGTGCCAGCAGTCGAGTCCCGGGACTAGCGGCCAGCTCCTACAATGAGCAGTTCTTC CASSRVPGLAASSYNEQFF
. TRBJ2-1 . TRBV27 TGTGCCAGCAGTTTCATCTTCAGCTCCTACAATGAGCAGTTCTTC CASSFIFSSYNEQFF
. TRBJ1-5 . TRBV21-1 TGTGCCAGCAGCAGACAGGGGGGTCGTCCGAGTGGAAATCAGCCCCAGCATTTT CASSRQGGRPSGNQPQHF
TRBD1 TRBJ1-5 . TRBV30 TGTGCCTGGAGTGTTACAGGGGCCTCCCAGCATTTT CAWSVTGASQHF
. TRBJ2-3 . TRBV4-2 TGTGCCAGCAGCCAAGATGGTGGCGGAGGGGGCACAGATACGCAGTATTTT CASSQDGGGGGTDTQYF
. TRBJ1-2 . TRBV19 TGTGCCGCCAAAGACCGGACAGACGTGGGCTACACCTTC CAAKDRTDVGYTF